This T cell receptor (beta chain) was observed in a study of identifying expanded T cells in peripheral blood. The study's findings and limits: Differentially abundant clones: approximately 1.3 between replicates, about 16 at about 13 days, approximately 19 at four.

Generated by immunoSEQ multiplex PCR, the TCRdb table keeps only in-frame clones and is missing some. The repertoire holds approximately 75,000 clones, with 90% as singletons. The germline V and J ends were trimmed by 4 bases and 10 bases, with 14 bases remaining between them. The length of the CDR3 is 14 residues. Germline assignment: CDR1 WSHSY and CDR2 SAAADI. A note on this clone: Its antigen is not known.

Healthy donors had no documented immune events, such as infections, while sampled. Sequenced: blood. This chain joins TRBV10-2 and TRBJ1-6; no clear D. This receptor was identified in a person between 18 and 75 years old in good health. Here the CDR3 DNA reads TGCGCCAGCAGTGGGACGGGGTTTTCGTCACCCCTCCACTTT. Translation: CASSGTGFSSPLHF.